This TCR beta chain is drawn from a study of cytomegalovirus exposure and HLA in healthy donors. In the PCR, 60 Vbeta and 13 Jbeta primers were used. This table comes from immunoSEQ multiplex PCR, and its TCRdb copy is limited to in-frame clones, with some not included. The sample lists tens of thousands of clones; about 76% were seen once. A remark on this clone: Antigen unknown.

CDR1 and CDR2 from the germline V gene are MNHNS and SASEGT. This CDR3 is built from 14 residues. The ends were cut back, 2 bases at V and 1 base at J, with 8 bases in the middle. General study results and limits: Most TCR sequences were seen very rarely across donors, but some public TCRs occurred in many. It was taken for granted in presence/absence analyses that sequencing depth across donors was roughly uniform. Some V segments could not be told apart, so they were left out, TRBV6-2 and TRBV6-3 among them.

Sequenced input: PBMCs. The chain combines TRBV6-1 with TRBJ1-1, with D unclear. The source is a man aged 18 to 29 in good health and CMV-seronegative. CDR3: CASSEWQRNTEAFF. In nucleotides, the CDR3 is TGTGCCAGCAGTGAATGGCAACGGAACACTGAAGCTTTCTTT.